This entry features one T cell receptor beta chain sequence. This entry belongs to a study of CD8 T cells in Susac syndrome. The CDR3 length is 15 residues. CDR1 and CDR2 from the germline V gene are LGHDT and YNNKEL (reference sequence). V was shortened by 5 bases and J by 3 bases, with 16 bases between the two germline ends. With random hexamers, roughly 0.45 to 1 ug RNA was reverse transcribed. The authors amplified TCR beta CDR3 across 54 Vbeta and 13 Jbeta using immunoSEQ multiplex PCR. Each CDR3 protein is one row after TCRdb ran MiXCR on the immunoSEQ multiplex PCR reads. The sample holds just over 150,000 distinct CDR3 sequences, roughly 96% seen once.

The chain joins TRBV3-1 to TRBJ2-5, with D possibly being TRBD1 or TRBD2 (5 bases each). The sequence was collected from a human donor with Susac syndrome. Sequences were obtained from CD4+ T cells from PBMCs. In DNA form, the CDR3 reads TGTGCCAGCAGCTCCCGTCTTGGGGGAGAAGAGACCCAGTACTTC. The encoded protein is CASSSRLGGEETQYF.